The clone carrying this T cell receptor (beta chain) was seen a few times. Its antigen is unidentified. Germline is not matched at one junction end, which may reflect a read error. Quantitative 5'-RACE with molecular barcodes was used to make the TCR beta libraries. MiXCR was run by TCRdb on the 5' RACE reads, yielding one entry per CDR3 protein. The sample yields around 140,000 distinct CDR3 sequences, roughly 15% seen once. This entry belongs to a study of CD8 T cells in ankylosing spondylitis. This CDR3 region has 14 residues. CDR1 is DFQATT, CDR2 SNEGSKA, per germline (reference sequence). Whole-study findings and limits: Ankylosing spondylitis blood seemed to carry a telltale TCR beta motif made of about 8 highly homologous variants. As reported, disease-linked clones showed significant enrichment in matched ankylosing spondylitis synovial fluid. Earlier literature documents some of the motif variants in reactive arthritis synovial fluid and blood.

The chain employs TRBV20-1 and TRBJ2-1; D remains ambiguous. The sequenced material came from blood, either unsorted or a sorted T cell fraction (not recorded which). The receptor comes from a male donor with ankylosing spondylitis. CDR3 loop: CSARASAYYNEQFF. CDR3 DNA: TGCAGTGCCAGAGCTTCAGCGTACTACAATGAGCAGTTCTTC.